This T cell receptor beta chain is from a study of cytomegalovirus exposure and HLA in healthy donors. Study-level points and caveats: Productive status was seen about 87% or about 30% of the time for most TCR beta V segments in an earlier analysis. The study flagged 150 to 200 TCR beta chains as cytomegalovirus-associated. The analysis excluded some indistinguishable V segments, including TRBV6-2 and TRBV6-3.

The PCR employed 60 Vbeta primers together with 13 Jbeta primers. Method: immunoSEQ multiplex PCR; TCRdb's copy keeps in-frame clones and lacks some. The sample lists 150,000 or so clones, 65% to 90% occurring once. To note about this clone: Its specificity is unknown.

This CDR3 contains 15 residues. In germline, CDR1 is SGHRS, CDR2 YFSETQ. The ends lost 4 bases at V and 7 bases at J; junction bases unmatched: 8. The J gene is TRBJ2-1, the V gene TRBV5-1; TRBD2 agrees at 10 bases. The receptor was derived from a man aged 50 to 60 in good health and CMV-seropositive. The sequencing input was PBMCs. CDR3 bases: TGCGCCAGCAGCCACGGAGCGGGAGGGACAAATGAGCAGTTCTTC. It yields the protein CASSHGAGGTNEQFF.